The rows below give T cell receptor beta chains drawn from one sample of a study of T cell responses to AZD1222 COVID-19 vaccine. Method: immunoSEQ multiplex PCR; TCRdb's copy keeps in-frame clones and lacks some. The sample carries approximately 100,000 clones, approximately 87% recorded once. Sequences were derived from peripheral blood, sampled 28 days after the second AZD1222 dose. The receptors originated from an adult who received the AZD1222 COVID-19 vaccine. Both conserved end residues are part of each CDR3. D genes are given only for firm matches. Part of the rows lack a size; the others show once, few, many or a class for expanded clones.

size: -; J: TRBJ1-6; D: TRBD1; V: TRBV7-3; length: 13; DNA: TGTGCCAGCAGCATGGGACAGCTTTCACCCCTCCACTTT; CDR3: CASSMGQLSPLHF
size: -; J: TRBJ1-4; D: -; V: TRBV3-1/TRBV3-2; length: 12; DNA: TGTGCCAGCAGCGTGGAAGGGGAAAAACTGTTTTTT; CDR3: CASSVEGEKLFF
size: -; J: TRBJ2-7; D: -; V: TRBV5-6; length: 14; DNA: TGTGCCAGCAGCCCCCAAGTTTCGGCCTACGAGCAGTACTTC; CDR3: CASSPQVSAYEQYF
size: -; J: TRBJ2-7; D: -; V: TRBV5-6; length: 14; DNA: TGTGCCAGCAGCTTGGCCGCGATTCCCCCCCCTCCGTACTTC; CDR3: CASSLAAIPPPPYF
size: -; J: TRBJ2-2; D: TRBD1; V: TRBV30; length: 20; DNA: TGTGCCTGGAGTGATAAAAAGGCTGTCAGGGGGTTACAGGACACCGGGGAGCTGTTTTTT; CDR3: CAWSDKKAVRGLQDTGELFF
size: -; J: TRBJ2-7; D: TRBD1; V: TRBV4-2; length: 16; DNA: TGTGCCAGCAGCCAAGATCTGGGGACAGGGTTTTACGAGCAGTACTTC; CDR3: CASSQDLGTGFYEQYF
size: -; J: TRBJ2-3; D: TRBD2; V: TRBV30; length: 13; DNA: TGTGCCTGGAGGGTAGCGGGGGCAGATACGCAGTATTTT; CDR3: CAWRVAGADTQYF
size: once; J: TRBJ2-3; D: TRBD2; V: TRBV11-1; length: 15; DNA: TGTGCCAGCAGCCGCGGGACTATATTCACAGATACGCAGTATTTT; CDR3: CASSRGTIFTDTQYF
size: -; J: TRBJ2-1; D: -; V: TRBV2; length: 15; DNA: TGTGCCAGCAGTGATCGGCTACCTACCTACAATGAGCAGTTCTTC; CDR3: CASSDRLPTYNEQFF
size: -; J: TRBJ1-2; D: -; V: TRBV15; length: 15; DNA: TGTGCCACCAGCAGTGACCGGGACCTGGGCTATGGCTACACCTTC; CDR3: CATSSDRDLGYGYTF
size: -; J: TRBJ2-7; D: -; V: TRBV15; length: 15; DNA: TGTGCCACCAGCAGAGTTACGGGGGCCACCTACGAGCAGTACTTC; CDR3: CATSRVTGATYEQYF
size: once; J: TRBJ2-7; D: TRBD1; V: TRBV9; length: 15; DNA: TGTGCCAGCAGCCCTCAAGGGACAGGCATCTACGAGCAGTACTTC; CDR3: CASSPQGTGIYEQYF
size: -; J: TRBJ2-1; D: TRBD2; V: TRBV7-2; length: 14; DNA: TGTGCCAGCAGCGCTAGCGGGAGATACAATGAGCAGTTCTTC; CDR3: CASSASGRYNEQFF
size: -; J: TRBJ1-2; D: -; V: TRBV7-9; length: 14; DNA: TGTGCCAGCAGCCCCCGCTCTATGGGGTATGGCTACACCTTC; CDR3: CASSPRSMGYGYTF